The 18 T cell receptor beta chains given below trace back to one sample, sequenced in a study of T cell responses to AZD1222 COVID-19 vaccine. Assay used: immunoSEQ multiplex PCR; TCRdb lists only in-frame clones, some missing. The sample yields more than 150,000 clones, approximately 90% seen once. Here the sequenced sample was peripheral blood, taken on day 0 of AZD1222 vaccination. The receptors derive from an adult in good health.

Within the sample, this clone is medium-sized. The rearrangement joins TRBV6-5 to TRBJ1-1; TRBD1 matches at 7 bases. V lost 0 bases, J lost 4 bases, and 5 bases stayed unmatched. The CDR3 is 15 amino acids. In germline, CDR1 is MNHEY, CDR2 SVGAGI. The CDR3 bases are TGTGCCAGCAGTTACTCCTCAGACAGGGTCACTGAAGCTTTCTTT. This sequence encodes CASSYSSDRVTEAFF.

V gene TRBV6-4 combines with J gene TRBJ1-4, with D possibly TRBD1 on 6 matching bases. The CDR3 spans 13 residues. Germline lookup yields CDR1 MRHNA and CDR2 SNTAGT. V lost 8 bases, J lost 9 bases, and 16 bases lay in between. The CDR3 DNA sequence: TGTGCCAGCGTCCCTACAGGGCGAAAAAAACTGTTTTTT. This gives the protein CASVPTGRKKLFF.

V and J are TRBV30 and TRBJ1-1, with D perhaps TRBD1 (5 bases). Between the trimmed V and J ends, which lost 3 bases and 0 bases, there was a span of 17 bases. The germline V gene encodes CDR1 GTSNPN and CDR2 SVGIG (reference sequence). The CDR3 totals 16 residues. The CDR3 reads CAWRDRQTIMNTEAFF. The DNA for the CDR3 is TGTGCCTGGAGGGATCGACAGACTATTATGAACACTGAAGCTTTCTTT.

The J gene is TRBJ1-1, the V gene TRBV6-6; D may be TRBD1 (6 bases). Germline loops: CDR1 MNHNY, CDR2 SVGAGI (reference sequence). The CDR3 length is 14 residues. The V gene lost 9 bases and the J gene lost 5 bases, with 19 bases spanning the gap. This CDR3 reads CASRLQGSGTEAFF. CDR3 in DNA: TGTGCCAGTAGGTTACAGGGATCTGGGACTGAAGCTTTCTTT.

The genes are TRBV9 and TRBJ2-2; TRBD1 agrees at 10 bases. The CDR3 has 17 residues. In germline, CDR1 is SGDLS, CDR2 YYNGEE. The V segment lost 2 bases and the J segment 4 bases; nucleotides outside the gene matches: 8. CDR3 residues: CASSVGGTGVITGELFF. For the CDR3, the DNA is TGTGCCAGCAGCGTTGGGGGGACAGGGGTTATCACCGGGGAGCTGTTTTTT. The whole variable domain, remainder taken from reference TRBV9 and TRBJ2-2, is DSGVTQTPKHLITATGQRVTLRCSPRSGDLSVYWYQQSLDQGLQFLIQYYNGEERAKGNILERFSAQQFPDLHSELNLSSLELGDSALYFCASSVGGTGVITGELFFGEGSRLTVL.

The sample holds one count of this clone. The chain employs TRBV6-4 and TRBJ1-2; 9 nucleotides align to TRBD1. Germline loops: CDR1 MRHNA, CDR2 SNTAGT. V gave up 8 bases and J gave up 5 bases; unmatched junction bases: 6. This CDR3 has 13 amino acids. In nucleotides, the CDR3 is TGTGCCAGCGTCTGGGACAGGGCGTATGGCTACACCTTC. This encodes CASVWDRAYGYTF.

The chain joins TRBV28 to TRBJ2-7; 10 nucleotides align to TRBD1. CDR1 and CDR2 (germline): MDHEN, SYDVKM. This CDR3 has 15 residues. V lost 5 bases, J lost 5 bases, and 9 bases stayed unmatched. The CDR3 nucleotides read TGTGCCAGCAGTACCAGACAGGGGGCTAGACACGAGCAGTACTTC. Amino acid sequence: CASSTRQGARHEQYF.

The chain uses TRBV6-5 and TRBJ1-6; 8 positions agree with TRBD1. The CDR3 spans 14 residues. Trimming took 10 bases from V and 11 from J; bases not matched to a gene: 13. The germline V gene encodes CDR1 MNHEY and CDR2 SVGAGI. This chain's CDR3 is CATTQGERLAPLHF. For the CDR3, the DNA is TGTGCCACCACACAGGGGGAACGATTGGCACCCCTCCACTTT.

The chain uses TRBV28 and TRBJ1-2, with D maybe TRBD1 (5 bases). V lost 6 bases and J lost 2, with 16 bases in between. The germline V gene has CDR1 MDHEN and CDR2 SYDVKM. This CDR3 has 15 residues. CDR3 nucleotides: TGTGCCAGCAGCCTTGGGGGGGGACGGAACTATGGCTACACCTTC. Its translation is CASSLGGGRNYGYTF.

The chain joins TRBV2 to TRBJ2-3; a possible D gene is TRBD2 (7 bases). This CDR3 has 14 residues. CDR1 is SNHLY and CDR2 is FYNNEI in the germline V gene. With 7 bases removed from V and 5 bases from J, the gap between germline ends came to 16 bases. The CDR3: CASNWGGGGDTQYF. The DNA of the CDR3 is TGTGCCAGCAACTGGGGAGGGGGAGGAGATACGCAGTATTTT.

The chain couples TRBV12-3 or TRBV12-4 to TRBJ1-1; D uncertain. The CDR3 totals 13 residues. V gave up 5 bases and J gave up 0 bases, with 7 bases separating them. The CDR3 DNA reads TGTGCCAGCAGTGGATACTTGAACACTGAAGCTTTCTTT. Encoded protein: CASSGYLNTEAFF.

This clone was detected only a few times. The chain recombines TRBV4-2 with TRBJ1-1, with D possibly being TRBD1 (5 bases). Germline assignment: CDR1 LGHNA and CDR2 YNFKEQ. Trimming shortened V by 1 base and J by 12 bases, and 12 bases separated the two germline ends. The CDR3 is made up of 12 amino acids. CDR3 nucleotide sequence: TGTGCCAGCAGCCAAGGTCGGGGCTGGCCTTTCTTT. It specifies CASSQGRGWPFF.

V is TRBV3-1 (or the pseudogene TRBV3-2) and J is TRBJ2-5; D possibly corresponds to TRBD2 (7 bases). The CDR3 covers 15 residues. The germline V gene has CDR1 LGHDT and CDR2 YNNKEL (reference sequence). The V end was cut by 2 bases, the J end by 2 bases, with 12 bases between. The CDR3 here is CASSQLRGPQETQYF. DNA of the CDR3: TGTGCCAGCAGCCAATTGCGGGGGCCACAAGAGACCCAGTACTTC.

The V call is TRBV19, the J call TRBJ1-5; D is unclear. The CDR3 spans 13 residues. V dropped 3 bases and J dropped 4 bases, with 7 bases sitting between them. Germline loops: CDR1 LNHDA, CDR2 SQIVND (reference sequence). DNA of the CDR3: TGTGCCAGTAGTATTCCCAGGAATCAGCCCCAGCATTTT. It yields the protein CASSIPRNQPQHF. Full variable domain (outside the CDR3, taken from reference TRBV19 and TRBJ1-5): DGGITQSPKYLFRKEGQNVTLSCEQNLNHDAMYWYRQDPGQGLRLIYYSQIVNDFQKGDIAEGYSVSREKKESFPLTVTSAQKNPTAFYLCASSIPRNQPQHFGDGTRLSIL.

This clone was observed at least ten times. The junction departs from the called germline gene at one end, perhaps through a read error. This chain joins TRBV4-1 and TRBJ1-6; D call uncertain. Germline CDR1 MGHRA, CDR2 YSYEKL. CDR3 size: 12 residues. CDR3 in amino acids: CASSQAVDKALF. For the CDR3, the DNA is TGCGCCAGCAGCCAAGCTGTTGACAAGGCCCTCTTT.

J is TRBJ1-5 and V is TRBV11-2; D not resolved. Germline lookup yields CDR1 SGHAT and CDR2 FQNNGV. The CDR3 covers 15 residues. V lost 5 bases and J lost 7, with 18 bases in between. The CDR3 sequence: CASSPQGWFGQPQHF. The CDR3 DNA reads as TGTGCCAGCAGCCCTCAAGGCTGGTTCGGCCAGCCCCAGCATTTT. The variable domain in full, with the rest retrieved from reference TRBV11-2 and TRBJ1-5, is EAGVAQSPRYKIIEKRQSVAFWCNPISGHATLYWYQQILGQGPKLLIQFQNNGVVDDSQLPKDRFSAERLKGVDSTLKIQPAKLEDSAVYLCASSPQGWFGQPQHFGDGTRLSIL.

The chain links TRBV19 to TRBJ1-3, with 9 bases lining up with TRBD1. Germline V gives CDR1 LNHDA, CDR2 SQIVND (reference sequence). The CDR3 totals 17 residues. The trim removed 4 bases at V and 3 bases at J, leaving 10 bases unmatched. The CDR3 nucleotides are TGTGCCAGTAGTAGCTACGAGGGACAGGGTTTTGGAAACACCATATATTTT. This codes for CASSSYEGQGFGNTIYF. Full variable domain (outside the CDR3, taken from reference TRBV19 and TRBJ1-3): DGGITQSPKYLFRKEGQNVTLSCEQNLNHDAMYWYRQDPGQGLRLIYYSQIVNDFQKGDIAEGYSVSREKKESFPLTVTSAQKNPTAFYLCASSSYEGQGFGNTIYFGEGSWLTVV.

The V gene is TRBV5-1, the J gene TRBJ1-4, with 7 bases aligning to TRBD1. Germline CDR1 is SGHRS and CDR2 is YFSETQ. The length of the CDR3 is 20 residues. After removal of 4 bases from V and 5 bases from J, the junction contained 23 bases not matched to a gene. The CDR3 DNA is TGCGCCAGCAGCCGGGGGGACCCCGGGACAGCCTTCAAACCGAATGAAAAACTGTTTTTT. Translating gives CASSRGDPGTAFKPNEKLFF.